These 30 T cell receptor beta chains came from one sample sequenced in a study of blood T cell repertoires in COVID-19. Using immunoSEQ multiplex PCR, the repertoire was profiled, and TCRdb retains in-frame clones only, with some absent. This sample has 250,000 to 300,000 clones; roughly 90% occur once, and the top ten carry 1.5% to 2%. Sequenced material: PBMCs or T cells enriched from blood (not recorded which). The origin of the receptors is a woman in her thirties or forties who had recovered from COVID-19.

The rearrangement links TRBV19 to TRBJ1-6; D not resolved. V shed 5 bases and J shed 4 bases, with 9 bases lying between them. The CDR3 length is 14 residues. Germline loops: CDR1 LNHDA, CDR2 SQIVND (reference sequence). This CDR3 is CASSLLGYNSPLHF. The DNA of the CDR3 is TGTGCCAGTAGTCTGCTCGGGTATAATTCACCCCTCCACTTT.

The chain employs TRBV19 and TRBJ1-4; unclear D gene. The CDR3 runs 15 residues. V gave up 4 bases and J gave up 8 bases, with 17 bases separating them. Germline-derived CDR1 and CDR2 are LNHDA and SQIVND (reference sequence). CDR3 sequence: CASSTVLRGREKLFF. CDR3 coding DNA: TGTGCCAGTAGTACGGTCCTGCGCGGTAGGGAAAAACTGTTTTTT.

This clone was detected a few times. The genes are TRBV21-1 and TRBJ1-1. TRBV21-1 is a pseudogene locus. This CDR3 is 13 amino acids long. CDR3 sequence: CASSKGRGPEAFF. DNA of the CDR3: TGTGCCAGCAGCAAAGGGCGGGGGCCCGAAGCTTTCTTT.

V and J are TRBV6-5 and TRBJ1-6; 7 nucleotides agree with TRBD1. Germline CDR1 MNHEY, CDR2 SVGAGI. The V segment lost 2 bases and the J segment 7 bases; nucleotides outside the gene matches: 8. The CDR3 consists of 16 residues. The CDR3 is CASSYDRELRNSPLHF. CDR3 DNA: TGTGCCAGCAGTTACGACAGGGAACTTCGGAATTCACCCCTCCACTTT.

The DNA for the CDR3 is TGTGCCAGTAGTATCCTTGGGACAGGGGGCAATGAGCAGTTCTTC. Translation: CASSILGTGGNEQFF. This sequence joins TRBV19 and TRBJ2-1; 11 positions agree with TRBD1. This CDR3 contains 15 residues. Losses at the gene ends were 3 bases for V and 6 bases for J; bases not matched to a gene: 4. The V gene's germline CDR1 is LNHDA and CDR2 SQIVND (reference sequence).

V and J are TRBV7-2 and TRBJ2-1; 8 bases agree with TRBD2. This CDR3 spans 16 amino acids. Germline V CDR1 and CDR2: SGHTA, FQGNSA. With V trimmed by 1 base and J by 9 bases, 11 bases remained unmatched. CDR3 sequence reads: CASSLGGTGGLREQFF. CDR3 nucleotides: TGTGCCAGCAGCTTAGGAGGAACGGGAGGGCTTCGTGAGCAGTTCTTC.

This chain uses TRBV4-3 with TRBJ2-1, with TRBD1 identical over 7 bases. V trimming: 4 bases; J trimming: 13 bases; junction bases outside the gene matches: 22. CDR1 LGHNA and CDR2 YSLEER come from the germline V gene. The CDR3 runs to 17 residues. CDR3 protein: CASSLTPHPGQPGRQFF. Here the CDR3 DNA reads TGCGCCAGCAGCCTAACCCCCCATCCGGGACAGCCCGGACGTCAGTTCTTC.

This chain joins TRBV15 and TRBJ1-2; 8 bases are a match to TRBD1. The CDR3 covers 17 residues. Germline CDR1 is LNHNV and CDR2 is YYDKDF (reference sequence). V was clipped by 1 base and J by 4 bases; unmatched bases: 11. In nucleotides, the CDR3 is TGTGCCACCAGCAGAGGCTCCGGGACAGGCAACCTCTATGGCTACACCTTC. It codes for CATSRGSGTGNLYGYTF. Full variable domain (remainder filled in from reference TRBV15 and TRBJ1-2): DAMVIQNPRYQVTQFGKPVTLSCSQTLNHNVMYWYQQKSSQAPKLLFHYYDKDFNNEADTPDNFQSRRPNTSFCFLDIRSPGLGDTAMYLCATSRGSGTGNLYGYTFGSGTRLTVV.

A few counts support this clone. The chain employs TRBV18 and TRBJ1-2, with 11 bases identical to TRBD1. The trim removed 3 bases at V and 2 bases at J, leaving 14 bases unmatched. The CDR3 is made up of 19 amino acids. Germline V gives CDR1 KGHSH, CDR2 LQKENI. The CDR3 DNA reads as TGTGCCAGCTCACCGAACCCACCCGGGACAGGGGGGTCCAACTATGGCTACACCTTC. Its protein product is CASSPNPPGTGGSNYGYTF.

The table lists this clone with a count of one. The chain uses TRBV4-3 and TRBJ1-5; TRBD1 agrees at 7 bases. The CDR3 extends over 14 amino acids. The germline V gene encodes CDR1 LGHNA and CDR2 YSLEER. Unmatched junction bases numbered 5, after V lost 3 bases and J lost 6 bases. As DNA, the CDR3 is TGCGCCAGCAGCCAGGTCCAGGGGGGTCAGCCCCAGCATTTT. Translated, it gives CASSQVQGGQPQHF.

In its sample, this clone was seen once. The V and J genes are TRBV3-1 (or the pseudogene TRBV3-2) and TRBJ2-7, with 8 bases lining up with TRBD2. The CDR3 has 16 residues. With V trimmed by 3 bases and J by 6 bases, 13 bases remained unmatched. CDR1 and CDR2 (germline): LGHDT, YNNKEL (reference sequence). The CDR3 bases are TGTGCCAGCAGCCATACCGGGGGGGCCGGAGGGCTCGAGCAGTACTTC. Amino acid sequence: CASSHTGGAGGLEQYF.

The chain links TRBV5-1 to TRBJ1-1; maybe TRBD1 (6 bases). The length of the CDR3 is 15 residues. Germline loops: CDR1 SGHRS, CDR2 YFSETQ. V was shortened by 5 bases and J by 1 base, with 15 bases between the two germline ends. The CDR3, as DNA: TGCGCCAGCAGGAACCGGGGGGCCGCGAACACTGAAGCTTTCTTT. Its translation: CASRNRGAANTEAFF. The full variable domain, its missing parts supplied by reference TRBV5-1 and TRBJ1-1, is KAGVTQTPRYLIKTRGQQVTLSCSPISGHRSVSWYQQTPGQGLQFLFEYFSETQRNKGNFPGRFSGRQFSNSRSEMNVSTLELGDSALYLCASRNRGAANTEAFFGQGTRLTVV.

This clone showed up just once. Other DNA sequences in the sample encode the same CDR3. The V gene is TRBV7-9, the J gene TRBJ2-5, with 7 bases matching TRBD1. Trimming cost V 4 bases and J 4 bases; bases outside gene matches: 6. CDR3 length: 14 residues. From germline, CDR1 is SEHNR and CDR2 FQNEAQ (reference sequence). Here the CDR3 reads CASSSRQGPETQYF. For the CDR3, the DNA is TGTGCCAGCAGCTCTCGACAGGGTCCAGAGACCCAGTACTTC.

This CDR3 reads CASHTGGERGYTF. CDR3 DNA sequence: TGTGCCAGTCATACAGGGGGCGAACGGGGCTACACCTTC. V and J are TRBV5-5 and TRBJ1-2; 9 positions agree with TRBD1. The CDR3 is 13 amino acids. The V segment lost 8 bases and the J segment 8 bases; nucleotides outside the gene matches: 10. Germline V gives CDR1 SGHKS, CDR2 YYEKEE (reference sequence).

CDR3 DNA: TGTGCCAGCAGCTTAACTGCGGGGGGCACTGAAGCTTTCTTT. This codes for CASSLTAGGTEAFF. The genes are TRBV7-3 and TRBJ1-1, with D possibly being TRBD1 (5 bases). This CDR3 is 14 amino acids long. In germline, CDR1 is SGHTA, CDR2 FQGTGA. Trimming removed 0 bases from V and 4 bases from J, with 9 bases in between.

The rearrangement uses TRBV9 and TRBJ1-2; TRBD1 matches at 7 bases. This CDR3 is built from 14 residues. J was trimmed by 1 base and V by 3 bases; bases with no gene match: 3. Germline V lookup: CDR1 SGDLS, CDR2 YYNGEE. The CDR3 spells CASSASGGNYGYTF. The CDR3 region has the DNA TGTGCCAGCAGCGCCTCAGGGGGTAACTATGGCTACACCTTC.

The chain employs TRBV7-9 and TRBJ2-2, with a tentative D call TRBD2 (5 bases). V was pared by 6 bases and J by 4 bases, with 15 bases between. This CDR3 comprises 15 residues. Germline values: CDR1 SEHNR, CDR2 FQNEAQ (reference sequence). In DNA, the CDR3 is TGTGCCAGCAGAACGGGGTGGCGAGGCACCGGGGAGCTGTTTTTT. It encodes CASRTGWRGTGELFF.

The J gene is TRBJ1-1, the V gene TRBV21-1. TRBV21-1 represents a pseudogene. CDR3 size: 17 residues. The CDR3 DNA is TGTGCCAGCAGCAAAGTTGAGGTCGCGGGGGTGAACACTGAAGCTTTCTTT. It encodes CASSKVEVAGVNTEAFF.

V and J are TRBV3-1 (or the pseudogene TRBV3-2) and TRBJ2-7; possible D gene TRBD2, 5 bases. V shed 4 bases and J shed 11 bases, with 18 bases lying between them. This CDR3 has 13 amino acids. From germline, CDR1 is LGHDT and CDR2 YNNKEL (reference sequence). The CDR3 reads CASSPGICFAKYF. The CDR3 coding sequence is TGTGCCAGCAGCCCCGGGATTTGCTTCGCGAAGTACTTC.

The chain employs TRBV18 and TRBJ2-1; 7 bases fit TRBD2. The germline gives CDR1 KGHSH, CDR2 LQKENI. The CDR3 runs 17 residues. V lost 2 bases to trimming and J lost 4 bases; unmatched junction nucleotides: 11. In nucleotides, the CDR3 is TGTGCCAGCTCACCAGGTGTGGCGGGAGCTGGGTACAATGAGCAGTTCTTC. Residues: CASSPGVAGAGYNEQFF.

The chain carries TRBV29-1 and TRBJ2-1, with 7 bases aligning to TRBD2. The CDR3 loop spans 16 amino acids. V was clipped by 4 bases and J by 0 bases; unmatched bases: 9. The germline V gene has CDR1 SQVTM and CDR2 ANQGSEA. CDR3 residues: CSVAGLGGFSYNEQFF. DNA of the CDR3: TGCAGCGTTGCCGGACTAGGTGGGTTCTCCTACAATGAGCAGTTCTTC.

This chain uses TRBV11-2 with TRBJ1-4; a possible D gene is TRBD1 (5 bases). CDR1 SGHAT and CDR2 FQNNGV come from the germline V gene. V was pared by 5 bases and J by 8 bases, with 21 bases between. The CDR3 consists of 16 residues. The CDR3: CASSPRRRQGGEKLFF. The CDR3 bases are TGTGCCAGCAGCCCAAGACGGCGGCAGGGCGGCGAAAAACTGTTTTTT. Complete variable domain (other parts from reference TRBV11-2 and TRBJ1-4): EAGVAQSPRYKIIEKRQSVAFWCNPISGHATLYWYQQILGQGPKLLIQFQNNGVVDDSQLPKDRFSAERLKGVDSTLKIQPAKLEDSAVYLCASSPRRRQGGEKLFFGSGTQLSVL.

The rearrangement uses TRBV5-1 and TRBJ2-7; a possible D gene is TRBD1 (5 bases). CDR3 length: 15 residues. V lost 4 bases and J 4 bases, leaving 18 bases between the germline ends. From germline, CDR1 is SGHRS and CDR2 YFSETQ. CDR3 loop: CASSDQGATGYEQYF. DNA for the CDR3: TGCGCCAGCAGCGACCAAGGGGCCACAGGATACGAGCAGTACTTC. Full variable domain (missing parts from reference TRBV5-1 and TRBJ2-7): KAGVTQTPRYLIKTRGQQVTLSCSPISGHRSVSWYQQTPGQGLQFLFEYFSETQRNKGNFPGRFSGRQFSNSRSEMNVSTLELGDSALYLCASSDQGATGYEQYFGPGTRLTVT.

The chain combines TRBV14 with TRBJ2-5; D remains ambiguous. CDR1 is SGHDN and CDR2 is FVKESK in the germline V gene. CDR3 length equals 13 residues. Trimming left V 4 bases short and J 5 bases short, with 11 bases between. The CDR3 spells CASSLGLRETQYF. For the CDR3, the DNA is TGTGCCAGCAGCCTGGGCCTTCGGGAGACCCAGTACTTC.

Concerning this clone itself: Its ends do not fully match the called genes, so a read error is possible. V gene TRBV29-1 combines with J gene TRBJ1-2; D is unresolved. CDR3 length: 16 residues. Germline V gene sequence: CDR1 SQVTM, CDR2 ANQGSEA. Here the CDR3 reads CSVEVWGAPPLWGYTF. CDR3 sequence (DNA): TGCAGCGTCGAAGTCTGGGGAGCGCCCCCCCTGTGGGGCTACACCTTC. The whole variable domain, remainder taken from reference TRBV29-1 and TRBJ1-2, is SAVISQKPSRDICQRGTSLTIQCQVDSQVTMMFWYRQQPGQSLTLIATANQGSEATYESGFVIDKFPISRPNLTFSTLTVSNMSPEDSSIYLCSVEVWGAPPLWGYTFGSGTRLTVV.

Written as DNA, the CDR3 is TGTGCCTGGAGTCGAGCGACAGAGACCCAGTACTTC. This codes for CAWSRATETQYF. The J gene is TRBJ2-5, the V gene TRBV30; D remains unclear. CDR3 length equals 12 residues. Germline V gives CDR1 GTSNPN, CDR2 SVGIG (reference sequence). Trimming removed 2 bases at V and 4 bases at J, with 8 bases between.

V and J are TRBV7-2 and TRBJ1-2, with D perhaps matching TRBD1 (5 bases). V dropped 1 base and J dropped 4 bases, with 13 bases sitting between them. The CDR3 is made up of 15 amino acids. Germline-derived CDR1 and CDR2 are SGHTA and FQGNSA. The CDR3 DNA reads as TGTGCCAGCAGCTTAGGTCTGGGGCGCGGCTATGGCTACACCTTC. Protein: CASSLGLGRGYGYTF.

The V gene is TRBV7-2, the J gene TRBJ2-1, with TRBD2 as a possible D gene (5 bases). From germline, CDR1 is SGHTA and CDR2 FQGNSA. The CDR3 covers 14 residues. The V end was cut by 1 base, the J end by 6 bases, with 10 bases between. CDR3 bases: TGTGCCAGCAGCTTAGAGAGGGAGCCCAATGAGCAGTTCTTC. Encoded protein: CASSLEREPNEQFF.

The sample holds a few counts of this clone. V and J are TRBV10-1 and TRBJ2-7; 7 bases line up with TRBD2. Germline CDR1 WNHNN, CDR2 SYGVQD (reference sequence). V was clipped by 2 bases and J by 4 bases; unmatched bases: 5. The CDR3 has 14 residues. CDR3 region: CASSETGLPYEQYF. The CDR3 nucleotides read TGCGCCAGCAGTGAGACGGGACTACCATACGAGCAGTACTTC.

This clone showed up just once. The chain joins TRBV6-6 to TRBJ2-3; a possible D gene is TRBD1 (5 bases). Trimming shortened V by 1 base and J by 7 bases, and 15 bases separated the two germline ends. Per germline, CDR1 MNHNY and CDR2 SVGAGI (reference sequence). CDR3 length: 15 residues. The CDR3 DNA reads TGTGCCAGCAGTTACTTCCAGGGTCTGAGGCATACGCAGTATTTT. Amino acid sequence: CASSYFQGLRHTQYF.